Presented here are 10 T cell receptor beta chains from one specimen sequenced in a study of a mutant IDH1 vaccine in newly diagnosed glioma. Clones were sequenced by immunoSEQ multiplex PCR, and TCRdb holds only the in-frame ones, with some missing. The sample holds 40,000 to 45,000 clones, approximately 76% seen once. No antigen is known for these receptors. Indicated time point: week 23, last vaccination. Vaccination comprised doses that each held 300 ug of mutant IDH1 20-mer peptide, plus topical imiquimod. The input for sequencing was PBMCs, taken from a glioma patient whose treatment included an IDH1 peptide vaccine. All receptors come from a man aged 50-60 years with glioma.

The sample holds one count of this clone. The V call is TRBV2, the J call TRBJ1-1, with 8 bases lining up with TRBD1. Germline V gene lookup returns CDR1 SNHLY and CDR2 FYNNEI. V gave up 6 bases and J gave up 1 base; unmatched junction bases: 7. CDR3 length equals 15 residues. The CDR3 loop is CASRRTGSTNTEAFF. The CDR3 DNA reads as TGTGCCAGCAGGAGGACAGGGAGCACGAACACTGAAGCTTTCTTT.

This chain uses TRBV7-9 with TRBJ1-2; D unresolved. Germline CDR1 is SEHNR and CDR2 is FQNEAQ (reference sequence). Trimming took off 2 bases at V and 9 bases at J, with 7 bases between the two ends. The CDR3 has 11 amino acids. The CDR3 protein is CASSLNRRYTF. The CDR3 DNA reads TGTGCCAGCAGCTTAAACCGGCGCTACACCTTC.

This rearrangement joins TRBV9 to TRBJ2-3; weak D call: TRBD2 (7 bases). From germline, CDR1 is SGDLS and CDR2 YYNGEE. The V gene lost 0 bases and the J gene lost 9 bases, with 17 bases spanning the gap. This CDR3 has 15 amino acids. CDR3 protein: CASSVGGGGPQTQYF. CDR3 DNA: TGTGCCAGCAGCGTAGGTGGGGGGGGGCCACAGACGCAGTATTTT. Looking up the rest from reference TRBV9 and TRBJ2-3 gives the full variable domain: DSGVTQTPKHLITATGQRVTLRCSPRSGDLSVYWYQQSLDQGLQFLIQYYNGEERAKGNILERFSAQQFPDLHSELNLSSLELGDSALYFCASSVGGGGPQTQYFGPGTRLTVL.

This clone was counted once. This chain uses TRBV7-6 with TRBJ2-6, with unresolved D. The CDR3 has 14 residues. Germline lookup yields CDR1 SGHVS and CDR2 FNYEAQ. V was shortened by 4 bases and J by 0 bases, with 4 bases between the two germline ends. The CDR3 reads CASSSYSGANVLTF. CDR3 nucleotides: TGTGCCAGCAGCTCGTACTCTGGGGCCAACGTCCTGACTTTC.

The chain is built from TRBV30 and TRBJ2-7; D is undetermined. Germline CDR1 GTSNPN, CDR2 SVGIG (reference sequence). The CDR3 spans 12 residues. Trimming cost V 0 bases and J 3 bases, with 6 bases left between them. CDR3 region: CAWSVSGYEQYF. Here the CDR3 DNA reads TGTGCCTGGAGTGTATCGGGCTACGAGCAGTACTTC.

The chain links TRBV27 to TRBJ2-6; D not resolved. The germline V gene has CDR1 MNHEY and CDR2 SMNVEV (reference sequence). Trimming pared 5 bases from V and 12 bases from J, leaving 14 bases between. The CDR3 totals 13 residues. In nucleotides, the CDR3 is TGTGCCAGCAGTCTGGGTCCGGGCAGCGTCCTGACTTTC. Translated, it gives CASSLGPGSVLTF.

V usage is TRBV30 and J usage is TRBJ1-2; D possibly corresponds to TRBD1 (6 bases). The CDR3 is 13 amino acids. CDR1 GTSNPN and CDR2 SVGIG come from the germline V gene (reference sequence). Trimming left V 3 bases short and J 0 bases short, with 8 bases between. The CDR3 DNA follows: TGTGCCTGGAGGGACAGCTCTAACTATGGCTACACCTTC. Residues: CAWRDSSNYGYTF.

The chain joins TRBV27 to TRBJ1-2; tentative D call: TRBD1 (6 bases). From germline, CDR1 is MNHEY and CDR2 SMNVEV (reference sequence). The germline V and J ends were trimmed by 4 bases and 7 bases, with 13 bases remaining between them. The CDR3 contains 13 residues. The CDR3 DNA is TGTGCCAGCAGTTCGTTCGACAGGTTTGGCTACACCTTC. As protein: CASSSFDRFGYTF.

The rearrangement uses TRBV7-8 and TRBJ2-1; D may be TRBD1 (6 bases). The CDR3 runs 14 residues. Germline V CDR1 and CDR2: SGHVS, FQNEAQ. Trimming shortened V by 1 base and J by 3 bases, and 7 bases separated the two germline ends. This CDR3 is CASSLETGYNEQFF. As DNA, the CDR3 is TGTGCCAGCAGCTTAGAGACAGGCTACAATGAGCAGTTCTTC.

The rearrangement links TRBV4-1 to TRBJ1-6; TRBD1 aligns across 12 bases. CDR1 MGHRA and CDR2 YSYEKL come from the germline V gene. The CDR3 is 18 residues long. V was clipped by 1 base and J by 7 bases; unmatched bases: 8. The CDR3 protein is CASSQGSGTGGLNSPLHF. CDR3 in DNA: TGCGCCAGCAGCCAAGGATCCGGGACAGGGGGCTTAAATTCACCCCTCCACTTT.